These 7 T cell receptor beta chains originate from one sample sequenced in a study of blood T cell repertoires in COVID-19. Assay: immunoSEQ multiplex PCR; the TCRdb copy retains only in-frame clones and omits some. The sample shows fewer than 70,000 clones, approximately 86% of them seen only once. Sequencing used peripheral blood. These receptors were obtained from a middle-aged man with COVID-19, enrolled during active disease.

CDR3 residues: CASSYGYNEKLFF. The CDR3 nucleotides are TGTGCCAGCAGCTACGGGTATAATGAAAAACTGTTTTTT. The gene calls are TRBV7-9 and TRBJ1-4; D remains unclear. Trimming stripped 4 bases from V and 4 bases from J, with 7 bases between. This CDR3 has 13 residues. Germline V gene data show CDR1 as SEHNR and CDR2 as FQNEAQ (reference sequence).

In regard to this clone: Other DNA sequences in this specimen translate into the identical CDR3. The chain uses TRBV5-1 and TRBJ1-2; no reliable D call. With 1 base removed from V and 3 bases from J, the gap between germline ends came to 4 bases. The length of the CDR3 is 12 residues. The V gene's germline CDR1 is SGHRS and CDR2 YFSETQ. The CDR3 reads CASSLTDYGYTF. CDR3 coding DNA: TGCGCCAGCAGCTTGACAGACTATGGCTACACCTTC. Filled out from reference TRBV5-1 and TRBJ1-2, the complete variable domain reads KAGVTQTPRYLIKTRGQQVTLSCSPISGHRSVSWYQQTPGQGLQFLFEYFSETQRNKGNFPGRFSGRQFSNSRSEMNVSTLELGDSALYLCASSLTDYGYTFGSGTRLTVV.

DNA for the CDR3: TGTGCCAGCAGCTTGGATGACAGGGATTCACCCCTCCACTTT. Translated, it gives CASSLDDRDSPLHF. The chain carries TRBV5-6 and TRBJ1-6, with 7 bases identical to TRBD1. Germline V gene data show CDR1 as SGHDT and CDR2 as YYEEEE. Losses at the gene ends were 0 bases for V and 8 bases for J; bases not matched to a gene: 2. The CDR3 is 14 amino acids.

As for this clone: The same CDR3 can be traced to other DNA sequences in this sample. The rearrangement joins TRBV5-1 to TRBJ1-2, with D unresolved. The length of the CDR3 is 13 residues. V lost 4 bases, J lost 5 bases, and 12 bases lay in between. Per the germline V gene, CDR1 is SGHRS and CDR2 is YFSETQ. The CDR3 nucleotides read TGCGCCAGCAGCCCCGGACGACTATATGGCTACACCTTC. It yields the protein CASSPGRLYGYTF.

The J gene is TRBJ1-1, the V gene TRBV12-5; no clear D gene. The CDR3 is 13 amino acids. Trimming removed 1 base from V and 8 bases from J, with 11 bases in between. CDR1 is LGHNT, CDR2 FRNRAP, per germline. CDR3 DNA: TGTGCTAGTGGTTTGGGAAACAGCAGAGAAGCTTTCTTT. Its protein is CASGLGNSREAFF.

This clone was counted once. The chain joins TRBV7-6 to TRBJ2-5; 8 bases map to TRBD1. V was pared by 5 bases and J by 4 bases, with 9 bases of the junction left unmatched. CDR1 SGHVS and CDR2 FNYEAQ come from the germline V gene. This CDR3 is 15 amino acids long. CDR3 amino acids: CASSLLTGVGETQYF. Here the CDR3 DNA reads TGTGCCAGCAGCCTACTGACAGGGGTGGGAGAGACCCAGTACTTC.

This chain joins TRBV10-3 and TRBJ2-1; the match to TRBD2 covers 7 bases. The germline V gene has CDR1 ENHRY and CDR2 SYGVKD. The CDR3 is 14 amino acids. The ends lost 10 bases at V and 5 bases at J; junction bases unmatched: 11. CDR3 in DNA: TGTGCCACCACCCCTGGCGGGGGTCACAATGAGCAGTTCTTC. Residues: CATTPGGGHNEQFF.